This paragraph reports one T cell receptor beta chain. The PCR used 60 V beta and 13 J beta primers. The protocol was immunoSEQ multiplex PCR, while the TCRdb copy is restricted to in-frame clones and leaves out a portion. Of tens of thousands of clones listed, 70% to 90% are singletons. Time point given: after dendritic cell vaccination, including at tumor progression/relapse. The data derive from a study of glioma-infiltrating T cells after dendritic cell vaccination. Germline V gene lookup returns CDR1 SGHVS and CDR2 FNYEAQ. The CDR3 is 15 residues long. J lost 5 bases, V lost 5 bases, and 8 bases had no gene match.

The V gene is TRBV7-6, the J gene TRBJ2-5, with 10 bases fitting TRBD1. Sequenced here: blood, sampled after dendritic cell vaccination. The receptor was derived from a human donor with glioblastoma. The CDR3: CASSVGQGEGETQYF. The CDR3 DNA reads as TGTGCCAGCAGCGTCGGACAGGGGGAAGGCGAGACCCAGTACTTC.